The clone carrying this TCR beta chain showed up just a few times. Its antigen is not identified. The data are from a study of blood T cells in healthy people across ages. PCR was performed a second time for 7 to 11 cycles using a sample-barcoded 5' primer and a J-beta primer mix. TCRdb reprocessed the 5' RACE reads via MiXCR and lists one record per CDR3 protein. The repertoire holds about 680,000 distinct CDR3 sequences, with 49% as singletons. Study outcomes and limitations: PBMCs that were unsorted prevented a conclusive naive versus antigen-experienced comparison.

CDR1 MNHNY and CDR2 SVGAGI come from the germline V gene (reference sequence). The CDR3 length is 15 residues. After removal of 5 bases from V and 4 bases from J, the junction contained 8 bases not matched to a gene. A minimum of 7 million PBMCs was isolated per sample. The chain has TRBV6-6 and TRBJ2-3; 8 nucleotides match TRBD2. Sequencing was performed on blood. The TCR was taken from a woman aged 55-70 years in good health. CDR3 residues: CASSQSGSGADTQYF. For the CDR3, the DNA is TGTGCCAGCAGTCAAAGCGGGAGTGGCGCAGATACGCAGTATTTT.